This T cell receptor beta chain was captured by sequencing in a study of blood T cell repertoires in COVID-19. This table comes from immunoSEQ multiplex PCR, and its TCRdb copy is limited to in-frame clones, with some not included. Of about 150,000 clones detected, just under 90% appear once; the ten largest clones hold 8.5% to 9%. The CDR3 has 15 residues. Germline CDR1 SGHTA, CDR2 FQGNSA. V dropped 5 bases and J dropped 1; count of bases not matched to a gene: 4. This clone appeared a single time. Sequences were obtained from peripheral blood. This chain joins TRBV7-2 and TRBJ1-5, with 8 bases identical to TRBD1. This receptor was identified in a woman between 50 and 59 years old with active or convalescent COVID-19. The CDR3 here is CASSLRGLSNQPQHF. CDR3 bases: TGTGCCAGCAGCCTCAGGGGGCTCAGCAATCAGCCCCAGCATTTT.